This T cell receptor beta chain was identified in a study of beta chain features in type 1 diabetes (dated by TCRdb to 2017 to 2018). Regarding the study in general: Patients and healthy donors did not differ in mean age, gender distribution, total cell number or subset yield. In the study, TCRB repertoires of sorted circulating CD4+ T cell subsets from recently diagnosed type 1 diabetes patients were compared with those of matched healthy donors. A total of around 110,000,000 sorted cells were examined across all samples, and RNA yield correlated strongly with the number of cells per subset. Naive and central memory subsets were obtained from all 30 or so donors, but regulatory and stem cell-like memory subsets were isolated from only 8 patients and 8 healthy donors. General conclusions and limits of the study: Naive, central memory and regulatory TCRB repertoires appeared to be more similar among patients than among healthy donors. Type 1 diabetes patients showed a moderate but significant shortening of TCRB CDR3 length in all four CD4+ subsets. Because cDNA was sequenced instead of genomic DNA, activated cells with high expression could be over-represented, although the groups did not differ in activation or CD3 levels. HLA sub-analyses involved small numbers of individuals, so any influence of HLA type on TCRB rearrangement remained unresolved. Fewer insertions and more nucleotide deletions at VDJ recombination sites were observed in patients with type 1 diabetes, implying thymic rearrangement abnormalities. PCR may preferentially amplify shorter templates, but because patient and control samples were amplified and corrected together, any resulting skew would affect both groups equally.

The entire amount of isolated RNA was reverse transcribed using the High Capacity cDNA Reverse Transcription Kit, so the sequenced TCRB transcripts were expressed ones. Deep immunoSEQ sequencing was applied to naive, central memory and regulatory T cell samples, giving an average of roughly 3.5 million total reads per sample. After sorted cells were lysed in RLT buffer, RNA was extracted with DNase-treated RNeasy Micro or Mini kits, with the choice depending on cell number. To prevent cross-contamination, each cell subset was processed individually, whereas patient and healthy donor samples were processed jointly. TCRB sequences were amplified from cDNA with the immunoSEQ multiplex PCR, producing 87-bp fragments spanning the CDR3 region. Amplicons were sequenced on the Illumina HiSeq platform. The authors' analysis ran thus. PCR bias was corrected computationally using synthetic template baselines, and reads within Hamming distance 2 were collapsed, with unmergeable singletons discarded. Reads were aligned against IMGT to assign V, D and J genes, CDR3 length and insertions or deletions at six rearrangement sites. Within each subset, clonotype counts were normalized to the number of sorted cells before true diversity and Gini coefficients were calculated with the tcR R package. The overlap coefficient, calculated on TCRB nucleotide sequences, was used to measure repertoire sharing. Out-of-frame TCRB sequences from naive cells were analyzed as a proxy for the pre-selection repertoire. Imported from immuneACCESS, the table was reduced by TCRdb to in-frame sequences with V and J called. These copies leave out some clones; in studies compared against another copy, an unresolved V gene accounts for under half, and the cause of the remainder is not known. V, J and clone size reflect that table, while D and trimming were determined from the DNA. The sample records a few hundred thousand clones, less than 20% of which are singletons. Jointly, the top ten make up 0.035% to 0.05% of the sample.

V is shortened by 7 bases, J by 1 base, and the region joining them spans 8 bases. The CDR3, from cysteine to phenylalanine, totals 12 residues. The entry retains the CDR3 DNA only, 36 bases that are in frame from base 1. CDR1 MNHNS and CDR2 SASEGT were looked up in the germline V gene. Each donor gave one peripheral blood draw, averaging roughly 100 mL, which was collected into heparinised tubes. Naive, central memory, regulatory and stem cell-like memory CD4+ T cells were sorted on a BD FACSAria II using a panel including CD45RO, CCR7, CD25, CD127, CD95 and CD27. All sorted populations exceeded 95% purity. Right away, PBMCs were isolated by Lymphoprep density gradient centrifugation and were stained directly, with no culture step. Samples were stained and sorted in pairs, with one healthy donor and one patient per experiment, so that batch effects were minimized. This clone has just a few counts. Its antigen specificity is not known. There are no base qualities to consult, and no much larger clone falls within one base.

Sample: naive CD4+ T cells from blood. The intended sense of this specimen's cell subset or site label: true naive CD4+ T cells. This sequence was found in a woman younger than 35 in good health. The rearrangement combines TRBV6-1 with TRBJ2-7; no D gene call is confident. The DNA is TGTGCCAGCACAACTCATTCCTACGAGCAGTACTTC. It translates to CASTTHSYEQYF.